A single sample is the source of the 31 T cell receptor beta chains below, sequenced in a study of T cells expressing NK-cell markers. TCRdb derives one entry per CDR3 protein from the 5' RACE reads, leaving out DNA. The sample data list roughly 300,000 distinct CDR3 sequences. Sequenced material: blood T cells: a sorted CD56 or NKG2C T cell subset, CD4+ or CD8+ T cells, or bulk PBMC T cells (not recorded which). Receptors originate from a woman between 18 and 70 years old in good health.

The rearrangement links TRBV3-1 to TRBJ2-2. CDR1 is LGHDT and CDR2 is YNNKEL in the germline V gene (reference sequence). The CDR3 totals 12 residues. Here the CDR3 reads CASSHVVGELFF.

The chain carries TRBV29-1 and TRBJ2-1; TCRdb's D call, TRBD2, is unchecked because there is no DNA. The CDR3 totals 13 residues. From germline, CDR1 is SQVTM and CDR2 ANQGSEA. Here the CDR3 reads CTGRASGYNEQFF.

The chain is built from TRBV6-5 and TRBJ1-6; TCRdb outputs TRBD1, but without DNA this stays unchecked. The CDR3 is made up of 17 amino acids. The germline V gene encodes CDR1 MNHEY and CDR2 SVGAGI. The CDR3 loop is CASSYVRQDPYNSPLHF.

This CDR3 is CSATSGGPSTDTQYF. The chain couples TRBV20-1 to TRBJ2-3; TCRdb's D gene call, TRBD2, goes unchecked for lack of DNA. This CDR3 has 15 amino acids. Looked up from germline, CDR1 is DFQATT and CDR2 is SNEGSKA (reference sequence).

The CDR3: CASSVGGLDRGETQYF. The V gene is TRBV9, the J gene TRBJ2-5; the TRBD1 assignment by TCRdb is unverifiable without DNA. The germline V gene has CDR1 SGDLS and CDR2 YYNGEE. This CDR3 is 16 amino acids long.

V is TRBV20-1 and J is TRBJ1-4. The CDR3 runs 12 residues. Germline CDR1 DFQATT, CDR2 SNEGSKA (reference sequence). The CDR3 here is CSAVGSNEKLFF.

The CDR3 loop is CSASSGRALGELFF. The chain joins TRBV20-1 to TRBJ2-2; TCRdb's D call, TRBD2, is unchecked because there is no DNA. Germline loops: CDR1 DFQATT, CDR2 SNEGSKA (reference sequence). This CDR3 spans 14 amino acids.

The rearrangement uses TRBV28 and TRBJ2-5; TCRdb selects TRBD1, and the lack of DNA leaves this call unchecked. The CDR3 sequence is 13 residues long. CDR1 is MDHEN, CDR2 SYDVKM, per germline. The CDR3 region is CASSLPTEETQYF.

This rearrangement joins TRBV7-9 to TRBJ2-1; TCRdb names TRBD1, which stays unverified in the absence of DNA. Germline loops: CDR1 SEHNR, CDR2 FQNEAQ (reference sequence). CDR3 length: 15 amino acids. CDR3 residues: CASSLALAGVHEQFF.

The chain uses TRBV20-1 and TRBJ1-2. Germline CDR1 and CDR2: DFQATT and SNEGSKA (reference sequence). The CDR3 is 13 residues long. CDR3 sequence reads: CSARDGGTRGYTF.

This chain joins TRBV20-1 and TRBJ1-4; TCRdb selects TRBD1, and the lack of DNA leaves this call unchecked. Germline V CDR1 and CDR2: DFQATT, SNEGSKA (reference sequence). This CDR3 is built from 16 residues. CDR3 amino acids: CSARAGQQAFNEKLFF.

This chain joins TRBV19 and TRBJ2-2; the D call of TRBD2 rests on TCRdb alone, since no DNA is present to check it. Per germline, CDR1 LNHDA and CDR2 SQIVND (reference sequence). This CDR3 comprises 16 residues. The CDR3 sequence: CASSGGAGVLTRELFF.

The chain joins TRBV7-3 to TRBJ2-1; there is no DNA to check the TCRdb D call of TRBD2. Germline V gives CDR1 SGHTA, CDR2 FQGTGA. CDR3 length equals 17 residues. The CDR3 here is CASSSSSGTSAYNEQFF.

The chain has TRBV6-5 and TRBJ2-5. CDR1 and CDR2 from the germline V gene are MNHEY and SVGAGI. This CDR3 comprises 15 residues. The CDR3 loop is CASSYSSGLGETQYF.

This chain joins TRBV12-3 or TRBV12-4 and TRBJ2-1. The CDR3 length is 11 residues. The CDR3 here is CASSSNNEQFF.

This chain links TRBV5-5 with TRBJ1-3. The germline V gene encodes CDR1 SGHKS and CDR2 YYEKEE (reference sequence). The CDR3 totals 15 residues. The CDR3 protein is CASSPSRGGGNTIYF.

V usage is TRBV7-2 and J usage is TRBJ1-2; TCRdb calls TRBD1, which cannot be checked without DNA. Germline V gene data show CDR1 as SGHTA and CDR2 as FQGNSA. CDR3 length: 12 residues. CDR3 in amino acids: CASSSAPYGYTF.

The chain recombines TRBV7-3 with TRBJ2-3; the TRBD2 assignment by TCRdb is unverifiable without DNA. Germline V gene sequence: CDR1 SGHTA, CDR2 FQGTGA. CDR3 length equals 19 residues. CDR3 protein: CASSRGLAGGPVSTDTQYF. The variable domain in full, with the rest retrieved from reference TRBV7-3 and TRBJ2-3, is GAGVSQTPSNKVTEKGKYVELRCDPISGHTALYWYRQSLGQGPEFLIYFQGTGAADDSGLPNDRFFAVRPEGSVSTLKIQRTERGDSAVYLCASSRGLAGGPVSTDTQYFGPGTRLTVL.

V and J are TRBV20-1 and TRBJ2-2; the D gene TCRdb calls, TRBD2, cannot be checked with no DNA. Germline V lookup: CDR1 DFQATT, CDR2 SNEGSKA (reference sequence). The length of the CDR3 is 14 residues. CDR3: CSAGIGGAAGELFF.

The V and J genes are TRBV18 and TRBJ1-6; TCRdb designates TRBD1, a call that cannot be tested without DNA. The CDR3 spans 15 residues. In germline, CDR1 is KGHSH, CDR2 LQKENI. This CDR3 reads CASSPWGSADSPLHF.

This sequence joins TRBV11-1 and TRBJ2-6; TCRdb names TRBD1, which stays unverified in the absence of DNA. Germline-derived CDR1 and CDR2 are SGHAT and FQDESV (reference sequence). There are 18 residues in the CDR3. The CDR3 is CASSPPRGLSSGANVLTF. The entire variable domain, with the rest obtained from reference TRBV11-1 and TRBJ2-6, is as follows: EAEVAQSPRYKITEKSQAVAFWCDPISGHATLYWYRQILGQGPELLVQFQDESVVDDSQLPKDRFSAERLKGVDSTLKIQPAELGDSAMYLCASSPPRGLSSGANVLTFGAGSRLTVL.

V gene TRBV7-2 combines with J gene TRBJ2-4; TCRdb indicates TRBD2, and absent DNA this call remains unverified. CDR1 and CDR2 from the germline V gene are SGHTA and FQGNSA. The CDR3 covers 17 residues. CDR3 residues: CASSSPGLAGAKNIQYF.

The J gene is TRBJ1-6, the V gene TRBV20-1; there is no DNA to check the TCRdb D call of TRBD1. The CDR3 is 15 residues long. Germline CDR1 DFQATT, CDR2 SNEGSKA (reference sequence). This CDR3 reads CSAARSPGFNSPLHF.

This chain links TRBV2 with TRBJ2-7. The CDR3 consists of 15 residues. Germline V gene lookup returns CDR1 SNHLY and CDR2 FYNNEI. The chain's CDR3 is CASQPEAYSSYEQYF.

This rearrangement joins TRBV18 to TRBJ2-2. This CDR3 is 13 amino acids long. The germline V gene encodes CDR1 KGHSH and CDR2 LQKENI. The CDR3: CASSPPLGRELFF.

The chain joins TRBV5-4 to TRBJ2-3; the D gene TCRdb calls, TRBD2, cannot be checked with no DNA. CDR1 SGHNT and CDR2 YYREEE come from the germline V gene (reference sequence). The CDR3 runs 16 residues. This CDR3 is CASSPREGSGLDTQYF.

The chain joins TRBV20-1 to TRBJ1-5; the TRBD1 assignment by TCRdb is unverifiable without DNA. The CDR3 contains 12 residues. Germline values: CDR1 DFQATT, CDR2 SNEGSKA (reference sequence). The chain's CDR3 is CSARGGKQPQHF.

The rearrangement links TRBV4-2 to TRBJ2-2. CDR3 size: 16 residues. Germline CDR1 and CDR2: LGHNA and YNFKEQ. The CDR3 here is CASSQDRGTNTGELFF.

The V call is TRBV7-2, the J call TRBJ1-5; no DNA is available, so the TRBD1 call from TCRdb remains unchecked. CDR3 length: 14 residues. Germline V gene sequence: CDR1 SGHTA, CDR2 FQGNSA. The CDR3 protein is CASSALSHNQPQHF.

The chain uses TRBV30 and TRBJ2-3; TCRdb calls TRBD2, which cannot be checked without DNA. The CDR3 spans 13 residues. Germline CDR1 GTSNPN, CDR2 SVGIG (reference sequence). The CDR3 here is CAWAGGHTDTQYF. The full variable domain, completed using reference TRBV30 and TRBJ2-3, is SQTIHQWPATLVQPVGSPLSLECTVEGTSNPNLYWYRQAAGRGLQLLFYSVGIGQISSEVPQNLSASRPQDRQFILSSKKLLLSDSGFYLCAWAGGHTDTQYFGPGTRLTVL.

CDR3 amino acids: CASSPGLAGPTGELFF. The V gene is TRBV5-1, the J gene TRBJ2-2; TCRdb returns TRBD2, unconfirmable since there is no DNA. The CDR3 is 16 residues long. In germline, CDR1 is SGHRS, CDR2 YFSETQ.